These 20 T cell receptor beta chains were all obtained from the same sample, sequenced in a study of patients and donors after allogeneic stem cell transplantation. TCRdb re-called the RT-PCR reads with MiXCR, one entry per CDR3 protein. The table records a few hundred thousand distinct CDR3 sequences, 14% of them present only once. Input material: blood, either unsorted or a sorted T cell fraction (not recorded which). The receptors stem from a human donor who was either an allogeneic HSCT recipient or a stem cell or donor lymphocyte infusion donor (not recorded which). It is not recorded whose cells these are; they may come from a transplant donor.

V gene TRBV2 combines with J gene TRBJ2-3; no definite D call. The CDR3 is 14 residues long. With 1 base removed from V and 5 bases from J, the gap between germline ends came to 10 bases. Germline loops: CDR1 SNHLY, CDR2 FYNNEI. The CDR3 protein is CASSEGLHGDTQYF. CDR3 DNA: TGTGCCAGCAGTGAAGGCCTCCACGGAGATACGCAGTATTTT.

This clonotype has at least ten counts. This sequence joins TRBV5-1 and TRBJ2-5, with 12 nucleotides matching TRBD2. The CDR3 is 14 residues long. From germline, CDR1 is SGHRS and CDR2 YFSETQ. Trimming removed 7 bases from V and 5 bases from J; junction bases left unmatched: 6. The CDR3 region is CASRTSGIGETQYF. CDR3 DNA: TGCGCCAGCCGGACTAGCGGGATAGGCGAGACCCAGTACTTC. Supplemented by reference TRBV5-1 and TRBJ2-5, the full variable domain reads KAGVTQTPRYLIKTRGQQVTLSCSPISGHRSVSWYQQTPGQGLQFLFEYFSETQRNKGNFPGRFSGRQFSNSRSEMNVSTLELGDSALYLCASRTSGIGETQYFGPGTRLLVL.

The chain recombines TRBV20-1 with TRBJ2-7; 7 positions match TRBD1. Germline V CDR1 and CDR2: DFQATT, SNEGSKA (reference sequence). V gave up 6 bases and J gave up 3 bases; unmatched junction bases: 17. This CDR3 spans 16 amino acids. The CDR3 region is CSAQGDAGGQVYEQYF. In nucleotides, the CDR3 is TGCAGTGCGCAGGGGGACGCTGGGGGTCAGGTCTACGAGCAGTACTTC.

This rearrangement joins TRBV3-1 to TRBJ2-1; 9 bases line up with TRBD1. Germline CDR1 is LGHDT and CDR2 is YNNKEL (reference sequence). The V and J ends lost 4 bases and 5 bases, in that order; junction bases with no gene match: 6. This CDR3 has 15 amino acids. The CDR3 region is CASSPRQGGNNEQFF. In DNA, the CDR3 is TGTGCCAGCAGCCCGCGACAGGGGGGGAACAATGAGCAGTTCTTC.

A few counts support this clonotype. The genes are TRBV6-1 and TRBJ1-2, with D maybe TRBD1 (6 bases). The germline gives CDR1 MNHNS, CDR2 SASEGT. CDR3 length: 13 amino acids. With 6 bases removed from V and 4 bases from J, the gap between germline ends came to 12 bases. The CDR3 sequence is CASSTGFGYGYTF. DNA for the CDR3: TGTGCCAGCAGCACAGGGTTTGGCTATGGCTACACCTTC.

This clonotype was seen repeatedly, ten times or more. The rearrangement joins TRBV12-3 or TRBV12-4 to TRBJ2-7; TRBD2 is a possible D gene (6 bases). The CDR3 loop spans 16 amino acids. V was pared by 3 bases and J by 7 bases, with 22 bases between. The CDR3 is CASSFFLGSGDGEQYF. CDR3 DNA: TGTGCCAGCAGTTTTTTTCTTGGTTCGGGAGACGGGGAGCAGTACTTC.

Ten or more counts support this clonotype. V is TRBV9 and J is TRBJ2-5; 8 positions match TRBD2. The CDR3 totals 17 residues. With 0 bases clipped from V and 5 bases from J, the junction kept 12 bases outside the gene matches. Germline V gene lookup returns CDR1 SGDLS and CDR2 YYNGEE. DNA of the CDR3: TGTGCCAGCAGCGTAGACGGGGGAGCGGGAGTAATGGAGACCCAGTACTTC. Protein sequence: CASSVDGGAGVMETQYF.

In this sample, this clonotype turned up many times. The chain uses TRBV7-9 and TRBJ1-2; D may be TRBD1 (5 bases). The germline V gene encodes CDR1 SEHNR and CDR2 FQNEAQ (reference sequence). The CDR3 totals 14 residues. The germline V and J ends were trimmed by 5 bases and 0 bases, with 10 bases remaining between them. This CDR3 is CASSRGGTNYGYTF. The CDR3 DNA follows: TGTGCCAGCAGCCGCGGGGGGACTAACTATGGCTACACCTTC.

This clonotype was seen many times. CDR3 in amino acids: CASSPDRAGANVLTF. The CDR3 DNA follows: TGTGCCAGCAGCCCCGACAGGGCTGGGGCCAACGTCCTGACTTTC. V gene TRBV11-2 combines with J gene TRBJ2-6, with TRBD1 identical over 7 bases. The V gene end was trimmed by 5 bases and the J gene end by 2 bases; junction bases not matched to a gene: 3. CDR1 and CDR2 (germline): SGHAT, FQNNGV. This CDR3 comprises 15 residues.

The CDR3 loop reads CASSQGPFQPQHF. CDR3 DNA: TGTGCCAGCAGCCAAGGACCATTCCAGCCCCAGCATTTT. The V gene is TRBV3-1, the J gene TRBJ1-5; D ambiguous. Germline CDR1 reads LGHDT; CDR2 reads YNNKEL (reference sequence). This CDR3 spans 13 amino acids. Trimming cost V 1 base and J 7 bases, with 8 bases left between them.

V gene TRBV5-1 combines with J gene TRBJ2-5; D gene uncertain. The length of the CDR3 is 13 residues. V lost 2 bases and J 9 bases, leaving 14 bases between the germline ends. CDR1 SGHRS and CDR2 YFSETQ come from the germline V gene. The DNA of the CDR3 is TGCGCCAGCAGCTTTGAGCCTTCGAGCGCCCAGTACTTC. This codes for CASSFEPSSAQYF.

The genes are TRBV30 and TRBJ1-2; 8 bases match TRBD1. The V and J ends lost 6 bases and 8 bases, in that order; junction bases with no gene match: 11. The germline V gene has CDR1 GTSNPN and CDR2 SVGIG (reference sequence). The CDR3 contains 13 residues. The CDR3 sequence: CACSNQGARGYTF. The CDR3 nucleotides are TGTGCCTGCAGCAATCAGGGGGCGCGGGGCTACACCTTC.

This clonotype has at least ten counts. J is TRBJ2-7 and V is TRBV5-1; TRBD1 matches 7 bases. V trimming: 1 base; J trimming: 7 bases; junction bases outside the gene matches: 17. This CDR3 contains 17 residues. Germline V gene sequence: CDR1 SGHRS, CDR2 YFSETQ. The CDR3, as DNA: TGCGCCAGCAGCTTGAACCCCCGGACAGGTGACGTGAGAGAGCAGTACTTC. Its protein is CASSLNPRTGDVREQYF.

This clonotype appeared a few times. CDR3 sequence: CASSYRTGDEQYF. The CDR3 DNA is TGTGCCAGCAGTTATCGGACAGGGGACGAGCAGTACTTC. The V call is TRBV6-2 or TRBV6-3, the J call TRBJ2-7; TRBD1 matches 9 bases. The length of the CDR3 is 13 residues. Germline CDR1 MNHEY, CDR2 SVGEGT. V was clipped by 3 bases and J by 5 bases; unmatched bases: 2.

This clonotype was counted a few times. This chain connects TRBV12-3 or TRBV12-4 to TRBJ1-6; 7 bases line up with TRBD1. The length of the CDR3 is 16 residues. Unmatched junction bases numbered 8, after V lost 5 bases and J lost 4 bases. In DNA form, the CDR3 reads TGTGCCAGCAGTACCAGCCCGACAGGGTATAATTCACCCCTCCACTTT. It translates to CASSTSPTGYNSPLHF.

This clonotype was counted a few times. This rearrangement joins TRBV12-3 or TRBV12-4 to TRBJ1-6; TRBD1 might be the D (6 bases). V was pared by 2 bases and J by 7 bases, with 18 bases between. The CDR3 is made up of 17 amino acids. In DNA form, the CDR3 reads TGTGCCAGCAGTTTACGAGCAGCAGGGGTCAACAATTCACCCCTCCACTTT. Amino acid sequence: CASSLRAAGVNNSPLHF.

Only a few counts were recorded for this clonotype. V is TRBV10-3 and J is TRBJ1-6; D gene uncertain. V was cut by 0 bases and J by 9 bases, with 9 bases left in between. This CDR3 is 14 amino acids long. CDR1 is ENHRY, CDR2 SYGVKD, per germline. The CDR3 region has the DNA TGTGCCATCAGTGAGTCGATGAAGTTTTCACCCCTCCACTTT. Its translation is CAISESMKFSPLHF.

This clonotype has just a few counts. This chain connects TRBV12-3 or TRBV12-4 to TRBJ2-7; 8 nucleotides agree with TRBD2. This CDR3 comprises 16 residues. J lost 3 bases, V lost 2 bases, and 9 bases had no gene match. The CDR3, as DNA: TGTGCCAGCAGTTTAAGGGTTGGAGCGGGGGTCTACGAGCAGTACTTC. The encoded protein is CASSLRVGAGVYEQYF.

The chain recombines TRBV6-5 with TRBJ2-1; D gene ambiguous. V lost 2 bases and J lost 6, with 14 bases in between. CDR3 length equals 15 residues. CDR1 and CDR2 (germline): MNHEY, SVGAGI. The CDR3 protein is CASSYRPLEGNEQFF. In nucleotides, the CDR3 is TGTGCCAGCAGTTACCGTCCCCTCGAAGGCAATGAGCAGTTCTTC.

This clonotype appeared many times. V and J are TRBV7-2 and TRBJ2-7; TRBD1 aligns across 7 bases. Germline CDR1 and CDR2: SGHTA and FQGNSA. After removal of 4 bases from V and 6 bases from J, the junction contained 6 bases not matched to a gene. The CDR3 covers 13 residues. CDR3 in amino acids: CASSSRQGFEQYF. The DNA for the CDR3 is TGTGCCAGCAGCTCTCGACAGGGTTTCGAGCAGTACTTC. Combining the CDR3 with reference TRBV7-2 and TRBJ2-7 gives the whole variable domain GAGVSQSPSNKVTEKGKDVELRCDPISGHTALYWYRQSLGQGLEFLIYFQGNSAPDKSGLPSDRFSAERTGGSVSTLTIQRTQQEDSAVYLCASSSRQGFEQYFGPGTRLTVT.